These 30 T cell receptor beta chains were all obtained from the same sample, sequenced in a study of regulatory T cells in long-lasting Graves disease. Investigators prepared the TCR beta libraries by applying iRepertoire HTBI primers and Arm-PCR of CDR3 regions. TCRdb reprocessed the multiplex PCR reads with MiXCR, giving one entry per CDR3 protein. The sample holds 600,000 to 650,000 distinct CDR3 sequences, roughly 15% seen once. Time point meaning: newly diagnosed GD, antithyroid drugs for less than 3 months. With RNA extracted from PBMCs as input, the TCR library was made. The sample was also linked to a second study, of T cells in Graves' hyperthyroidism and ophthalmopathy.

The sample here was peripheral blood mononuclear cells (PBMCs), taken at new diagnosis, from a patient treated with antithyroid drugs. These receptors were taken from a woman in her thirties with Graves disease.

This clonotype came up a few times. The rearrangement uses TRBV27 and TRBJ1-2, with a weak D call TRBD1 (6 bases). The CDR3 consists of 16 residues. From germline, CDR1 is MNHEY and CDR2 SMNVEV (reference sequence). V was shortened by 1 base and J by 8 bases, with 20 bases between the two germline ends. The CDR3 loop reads CASSLFGAGVMWGYTF. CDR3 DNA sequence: TGTGCCAGCAGTTTATTTGGGGCAGGGGTCATGTGGGGCTACACCTTC.

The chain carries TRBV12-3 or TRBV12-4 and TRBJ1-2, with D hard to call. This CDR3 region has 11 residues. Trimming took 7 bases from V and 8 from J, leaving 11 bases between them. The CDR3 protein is CASMGGHGYTF. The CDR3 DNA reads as TGTGCCAGCATGGGTGGCCACGGCTACACCTTC.

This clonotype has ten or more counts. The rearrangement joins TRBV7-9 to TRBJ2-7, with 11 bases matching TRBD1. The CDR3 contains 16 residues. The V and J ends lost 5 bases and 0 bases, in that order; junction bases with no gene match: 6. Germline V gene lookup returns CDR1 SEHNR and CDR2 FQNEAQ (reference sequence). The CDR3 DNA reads TGTGCCAGCAGCCACAGGGACAGGGGGTTCTCCTACGAGCAGTACTTC. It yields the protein CASSHRDRGFSYEQYF.

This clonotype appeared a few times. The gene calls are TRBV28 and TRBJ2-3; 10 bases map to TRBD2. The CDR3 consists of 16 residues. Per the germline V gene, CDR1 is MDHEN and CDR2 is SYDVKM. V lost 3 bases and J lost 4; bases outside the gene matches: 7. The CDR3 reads CASSLLVLAGADTQYF. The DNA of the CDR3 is TGTGCCAGCAGTTTGTTGGTTCTAGCGGGAGCAGATACGCAGTATTTT.

The CDR3 sequence: CASSQRNRDNTGELFF. CDR3 in DNA: TGCGCCAGCAGCCAAAGGAACCGTGACAACACCGGGGAGCTGTTTTTT. This chain connects TRBV4-1 to TRBJ2-2, with no clear D. V lost 2 bases, J lost 2 bases, and 12 bases lay in between. The CDR3 contains 16 residues. Germline assignment: CDR1 MGHRA and CDR2 YSYEKL.

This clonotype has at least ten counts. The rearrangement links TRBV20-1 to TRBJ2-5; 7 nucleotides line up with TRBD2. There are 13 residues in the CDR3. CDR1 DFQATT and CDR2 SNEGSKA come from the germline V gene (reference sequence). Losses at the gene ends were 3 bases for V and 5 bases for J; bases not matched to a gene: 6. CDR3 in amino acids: CSASVGGKETQYF. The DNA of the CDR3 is TGCAGTGCTAGTGTCGGGGGGAAGGAGACCCAGTACTTC.

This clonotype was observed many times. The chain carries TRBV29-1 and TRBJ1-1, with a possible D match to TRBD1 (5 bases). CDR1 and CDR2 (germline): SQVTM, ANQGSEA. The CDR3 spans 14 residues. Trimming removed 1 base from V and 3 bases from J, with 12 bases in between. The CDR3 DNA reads TGCAGCGTTGAAGTCGGCAGGGTGGACACTGAAGCTTTCTTT. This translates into CSVEVGRVDTEAFF.

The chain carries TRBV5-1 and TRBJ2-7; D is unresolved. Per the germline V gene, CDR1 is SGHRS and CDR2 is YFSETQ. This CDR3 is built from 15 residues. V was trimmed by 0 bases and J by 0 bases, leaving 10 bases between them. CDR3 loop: CASSLEGRTSYEQYF. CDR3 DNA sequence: TGCGCCAGCAGCTTGGAAGGCAGAACCTCCTACGAGCAGTACTTC.

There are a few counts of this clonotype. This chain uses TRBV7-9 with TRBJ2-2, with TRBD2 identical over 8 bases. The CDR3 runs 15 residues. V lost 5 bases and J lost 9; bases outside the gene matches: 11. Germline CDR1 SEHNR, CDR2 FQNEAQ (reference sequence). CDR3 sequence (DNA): TGTGCCAGCAGCCCCGGGAGGGACGTCCCTCGGGAGCTGTTTTTT. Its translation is CASSPGRDVPRELFF.

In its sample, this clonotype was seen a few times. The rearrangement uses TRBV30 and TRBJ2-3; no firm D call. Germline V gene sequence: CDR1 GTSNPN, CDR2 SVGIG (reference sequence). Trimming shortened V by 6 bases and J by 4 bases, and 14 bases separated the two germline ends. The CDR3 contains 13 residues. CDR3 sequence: CACPNPVPDTQYF. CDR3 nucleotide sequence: TGTGCCTGCCCTAACCCGGTTCCAGATACGCAGTATTTT.

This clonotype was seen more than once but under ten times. CDR3 DNA sequence: TGTGCCACCAGCAGAGGGGCGGGAGATTCCTACGAGCAGTACTTC. Translated: CATSRGAGDSYEQYF. This rearrangement joins TRBV15 to TRBJ2-7; 7 bases match TRBD2. The CDR3 loop spans 15 amino acids. The V gene's germline CDR1 is LNHNV and CDR2 YYDKDF (reference sequence). V lost 1 base, J lost 1 base, and 4 bases stayed unmatched.

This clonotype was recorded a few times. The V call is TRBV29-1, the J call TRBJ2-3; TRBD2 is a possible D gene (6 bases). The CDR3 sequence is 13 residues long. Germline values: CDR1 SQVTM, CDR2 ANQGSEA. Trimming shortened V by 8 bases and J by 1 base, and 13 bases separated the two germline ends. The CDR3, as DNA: TGCAGCTGCGGGACTTGGGGCACAGATACGCAGTATTTT. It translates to CSCGTWGTDTQYF.

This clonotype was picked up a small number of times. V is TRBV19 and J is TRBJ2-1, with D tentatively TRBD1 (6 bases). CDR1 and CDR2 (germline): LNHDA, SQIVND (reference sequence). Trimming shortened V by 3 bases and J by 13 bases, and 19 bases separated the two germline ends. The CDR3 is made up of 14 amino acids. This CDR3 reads CASSIPTTGYNQFF. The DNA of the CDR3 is TGTGCCAGTAGTATTCCGACGACAGGCTACAACCAGTTCTTC.

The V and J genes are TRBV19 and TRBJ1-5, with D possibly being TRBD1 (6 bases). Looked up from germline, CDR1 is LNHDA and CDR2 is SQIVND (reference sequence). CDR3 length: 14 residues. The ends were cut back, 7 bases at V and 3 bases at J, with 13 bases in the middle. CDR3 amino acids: CASTTGTINQPQHF. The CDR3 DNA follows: TGTGCCAGTACCACAGGGACAATCAATCAGCCCCAGCATTTT. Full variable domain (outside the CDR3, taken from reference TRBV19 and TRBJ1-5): DGGITQSPKYLFRKEGQNVTLSCEQNLNHDAMYWYRQDPGQGLRLIYYSQIVNDFQKGDIAEGYSVSREKKESFPLTVTSAQKNPTAFYLCASTTGTINQPQHFGDGTRLSIL.

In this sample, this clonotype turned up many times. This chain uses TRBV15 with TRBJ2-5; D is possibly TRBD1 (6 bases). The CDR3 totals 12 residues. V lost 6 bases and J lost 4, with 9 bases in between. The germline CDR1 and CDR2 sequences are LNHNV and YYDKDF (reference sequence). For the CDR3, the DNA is TGTGCCACCAGGGACAGAGGAGAGACCCAGTACTTC. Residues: CATRDRGETQYF. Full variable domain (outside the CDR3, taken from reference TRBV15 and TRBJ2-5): DAMVIQNPRYQVTQFGKPVTLSCSQTLNHNVMYWYQQKSSQAPKLLFHYYDKDFNNEADTPDNFQSRRPNTSFCFLDIRSPGLGDTAMYLCATRDRGETQYFGPGTRLLVL.

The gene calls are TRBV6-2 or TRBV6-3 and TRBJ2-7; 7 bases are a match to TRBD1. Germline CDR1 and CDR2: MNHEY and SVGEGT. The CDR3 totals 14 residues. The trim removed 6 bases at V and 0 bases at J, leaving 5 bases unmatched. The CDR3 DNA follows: TGTGCCAGCAGGCTGACAGGGAACTCCTACGAGCAGTACTTC. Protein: CASRLTGNSYEQYF.

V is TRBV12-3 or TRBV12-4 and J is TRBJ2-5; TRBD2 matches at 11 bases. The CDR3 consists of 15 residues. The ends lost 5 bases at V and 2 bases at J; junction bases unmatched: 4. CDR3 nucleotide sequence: TGTGCCAGCAGTCCGACTAGCGGGAAACAAGAGACCCAGTACTTC. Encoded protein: CASSPTSGKQETQYF.

CDR3: CASSPGPGKSNTGELFF. The CDR3 DNA reads TGTGCCAGCAGCCCTGGACCGGGAAAATCGAACACCGGGGAGCTGTTTTTT. The gene calls are TRBV7-3 and TRBJ2-2; tentative D call: TRBD2 (5 bases). The CDR3 contains 17 residues. Per germline, CDR1 SGHTA and CDR2 FQGTGA. Trimming shortened V by 5 bases and J by 0 bases, and 16 bases separated the two germline ends.

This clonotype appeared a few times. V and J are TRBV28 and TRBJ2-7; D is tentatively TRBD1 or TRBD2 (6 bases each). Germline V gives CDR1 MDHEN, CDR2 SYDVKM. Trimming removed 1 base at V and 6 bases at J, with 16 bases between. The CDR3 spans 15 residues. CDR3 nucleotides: TGTGCCAGCAGTTTATTGGGGGGCGATCGCGTCGAGCAGTACTTC. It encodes CASSLLGGDRVEQYF.

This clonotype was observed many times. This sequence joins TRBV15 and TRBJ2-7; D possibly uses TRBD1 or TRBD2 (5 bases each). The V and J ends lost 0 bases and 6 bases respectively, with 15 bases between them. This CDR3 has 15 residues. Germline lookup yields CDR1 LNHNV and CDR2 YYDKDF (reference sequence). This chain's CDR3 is CATSRDAGRVSEQYF. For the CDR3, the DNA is TGTGCCACCAGCAGAGATGCAGGGAGAGTGTCCGAGCAGTACTTC.

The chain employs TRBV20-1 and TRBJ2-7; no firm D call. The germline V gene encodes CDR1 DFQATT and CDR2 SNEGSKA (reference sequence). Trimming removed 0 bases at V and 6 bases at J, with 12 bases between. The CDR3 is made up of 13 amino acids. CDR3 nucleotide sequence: TGCAGTGCTAGAGATCTGGCCCCAGCCGAGCAGTACTTC. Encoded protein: CSARDLAPAEQYF.

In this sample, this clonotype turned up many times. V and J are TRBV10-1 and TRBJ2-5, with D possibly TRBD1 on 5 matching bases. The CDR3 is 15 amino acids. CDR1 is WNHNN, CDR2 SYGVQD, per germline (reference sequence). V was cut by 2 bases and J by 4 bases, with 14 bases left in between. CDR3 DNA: TGCGCCAGCAGTGAGCTTGCAGGGCCCCGAGAGACCCAGTACTTC. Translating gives CASSELAGPRETQYF.

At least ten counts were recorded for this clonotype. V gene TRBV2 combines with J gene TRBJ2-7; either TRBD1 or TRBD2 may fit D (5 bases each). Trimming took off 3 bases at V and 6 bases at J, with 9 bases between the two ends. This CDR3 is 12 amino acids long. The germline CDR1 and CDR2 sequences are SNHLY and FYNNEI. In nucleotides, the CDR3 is TGTGCCAGCAGTGAGGGGGTTAGCGAGCAGTACTTC. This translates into CASSEGVSEQYF.

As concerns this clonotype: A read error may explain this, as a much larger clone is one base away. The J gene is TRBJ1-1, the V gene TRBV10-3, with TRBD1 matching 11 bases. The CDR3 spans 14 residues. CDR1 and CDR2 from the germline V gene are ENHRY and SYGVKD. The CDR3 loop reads CVISEGTGGTEAFF. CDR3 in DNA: TGTGTCATCAGTGAGGGGACAGGGGGAACTGAAGCTTTCTTT.

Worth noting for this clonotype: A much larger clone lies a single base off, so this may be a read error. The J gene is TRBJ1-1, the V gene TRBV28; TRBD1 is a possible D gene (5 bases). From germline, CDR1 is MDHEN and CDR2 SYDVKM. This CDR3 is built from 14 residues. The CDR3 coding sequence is TGTGCCAGCAGTTTAGTCAGGGAGAACACTGAAGATTTCTTT. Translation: CASSLVRENTEDFF.

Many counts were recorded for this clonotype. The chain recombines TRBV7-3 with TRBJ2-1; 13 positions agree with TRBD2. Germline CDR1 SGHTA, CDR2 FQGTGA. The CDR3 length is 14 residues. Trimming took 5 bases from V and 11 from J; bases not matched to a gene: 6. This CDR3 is CASSHGLAGEQQFF. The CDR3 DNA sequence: TGTGCCAGCAGCCACGGACTAGCGGGAGAACAGCAGTTCTTC.

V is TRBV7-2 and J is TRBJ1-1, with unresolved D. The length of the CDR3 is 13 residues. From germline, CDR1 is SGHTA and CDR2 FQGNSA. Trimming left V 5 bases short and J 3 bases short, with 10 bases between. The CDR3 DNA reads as TGTGCCAGCAGCGCCACTAGGGACACTGAAGCTTTCTTT. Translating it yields CASSATRDTEAFF.

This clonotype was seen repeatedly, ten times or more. The CDR3 loop reads CASSDPPGPQHF. CDR3 DNA sequence: TGTGCCAGCAGTGATCCTCCGGGGCCCCAGCATTTT. This chain joins TRBV28 and TRBJ1-5; D gene ambiguous. The germline gives CDR1 MDHEN, CDR2 SYDVKM. V was cut by 5 bases and J by 9 bases, with 11 bases left in between. CDR3 length equals 12 residues.

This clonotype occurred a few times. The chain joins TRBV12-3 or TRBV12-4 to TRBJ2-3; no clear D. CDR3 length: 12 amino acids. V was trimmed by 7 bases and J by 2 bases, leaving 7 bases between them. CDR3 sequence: CASKLPTDTQYF. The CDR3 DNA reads TGTGCCAGCAAATTGCCCACAGATACGCAGTATTTT.

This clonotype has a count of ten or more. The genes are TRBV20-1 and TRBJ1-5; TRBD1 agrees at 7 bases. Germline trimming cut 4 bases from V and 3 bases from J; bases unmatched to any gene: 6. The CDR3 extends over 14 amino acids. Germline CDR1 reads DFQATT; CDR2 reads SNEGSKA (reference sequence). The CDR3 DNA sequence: TGCAGTGCTACCGGGACAGCAGACAATCAGCCCCAGCATTTT. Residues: CSATGTADNQPQHF.